This TCR beta chain was captured by sequencing in a study of T cell repertoires in cytomegalovirus infection (dated by TCRdb to between 2019 and 2020). The study in broad terms: The HLA type of each donor mattered for the analysis, because public TCR beta signatures pointed to carriage of CMV infection along with the matching HLA type.

Findings and caveats that apply to the study as a whole: In the ex vivo response, HLA-C-restricted CMV-specific TCR beta clonotypes were dominant, and in two of eight donors the single most frequent clonotype came from this HLA-C-restricted group. In both this cohort and an independent roughly 360-donor cohort, the cumulative frequency of public TCR beta family members distinguished carriers of CMV infection plus the relevant HLA type.

This clonotype was observed a few times. Its antigen target is currently unknown. No base-level quality is on record; no much larger clone is a single base apart. CDR3 length: 19 amino acids, cysteine to phenylalanine. Here the CDR3 DNA is all that survives: 57 bases in frame from base 1. The V end gives up 3 bases and the J end 4 bases, leaving 16 bases in the junction not matched to a gene. The germline V gene (reference sequence) sets CDR1 to MNHEY and CDR2 to SMNVEV. The reads were generated on an Illumina HiSeq 1500. TCRdb reran the public reads through fastp at Q25 and MiXCR, keeping productive beta chains. Rows are combined by CDR3 protein, so each entry shows the most common genes and DNA. A total of approximately 500,000 distinct CDR3 sequences appear in this sample, 16% of them only once. The ten largest clones add up to 20% to 30% of the sample.

The rearranged chain carries TRBV27 and TRBJ2-1, with 9 bases matching TRBD2. The specimen sequenced was CD8+ T cells from PBMCs. The source is a human donor in good health (CMV status not recorded). Some clones in this sample may be carry-over from other donors' samples. The nucleotide sequence reads TGTGCCAGCAGTTTTACACCTAAACTAGCGGGCCGTCATTACAATGAGCAGTTCTTC. Translated, it gives CASSFTPKLAGRHYNEQFF.